The 17 T cell receptor beta chains presented below share a single source sample, sequenced in a study of OX40 agonist ivuxolimab in advanced cancers. Clones were sequenced by immunoSEQ multiplex PCR, and TCRdb holds only the in-frame ones, with some missing. The table includes over 60,000 clones, roughly 87% detected once. The starting material was CD4+ or CD8+ T cells sorted from blood, obtained in a trial of the OX40 agonist ivuxolimab. The receptors come from an adult with an advanced solid tumor such as melanoma, head and neck, liver or kidney cancer.

The chain uses TRBV7-2 and TRBJ2-2; D possibly corresponds to TRBD1 (6 bases). Per germline, CDR1 SGHTA and CDR2 FQGNSA. The V end lost 6 bases, the J end lost 4 bases, and 12 bases lay between the germline ends. The CDR3 totals 14 residues. The CDR3 DNA sequence: TGTGCCAGCAGTCGTTTACAGGGCACCGGGGAGCTGTTTTTT. This encodes CASSRLQGTGELFF.

CDR3 nucleotide sequence: TGTGCCAGTAGTATACGGGGGGAGAGTCCCTACGAGCAGTACTTC. It encodes CASSIRGESPYEQYF. J is TRBJ2-7 and V is TRBV19; TRBD2 matches at 7 bases. Germline loops: CDR1 LNHDA, CDR2 SQIVND (reference sequence). The CDR3 consists of 15 residues. V was pared by 2 bases and J by 2 bases, with 6 bases of the junction left unmatched.

V usage is TRBV2 and J usage is TRBJ1-4; D gene ambiguous. This CDR3 contains 14 residues. Trimming stripped 4 bases from V and 2 bases from J, with 8 bases between. Per the germline V gene, CDR1 is SNHLY and CDR2 is FYNNEI. CDR3 in amino acids: CASSGRQTNEKLFF. DNA for the CDR3: TGTGCCAGCAGTGGCAGGCAGACTAATGAAAAACTGTTTTTT.

As DNA, the CDR3 is TGTGCCAGTAGTCAAAACATGGGGGAGACCCAGTACTTC. Encoded protein: CASSQNMGETQYF. The chain recombines TRBV19 with TRBJ2-5; D is undetermined. The CDR3 consists of 13 residues. The germline V gene has CDR1 LNHDA and CDR2 SQIVND (reference sequence). V was trimmed by 5 bases and J by 5 bases, leaving 12 bases between them.

In this sample, this clone turned up a few times. The chain uses TRBV30 and TRBJ1-1, with D maybe TRBD1 (5 bases). The length of the CDR3 is 14 residues. Germline CDR1 GTSNPN, CDR2 SVGIG (reference sequence). V was pared by 2 bases and J by 1 base, with 11 bases between. In DNA, the CDR3 is TGTGCCTGGAGTAAGAGGACACCGAACACTGAAGCTTTCTTT. This sequence encodes CAWSKRTPNTEAFF. Filled out from reference TRBV30 and TRBJ1-1, the complete variable domain reads SQTIHQWPATLVQPVGSPLSLECTVEGTSNPNLYWYRQAAGRGLQLLFYSVGIGQISSEVPQNLSASRPQDRQFILSSKKLLLSDSGFYLCAWSKRTPNTEAFFGQGTRLTVV.

The chain employs TRBV13 and TRBJ2-7; no reliable D call. The CDR3 totals 17 residues. V was clipped by 0 bases and J by 0 bases, with 15 bases between them. Germline CDR1 reads PRHDT; CDR2 reads FYEKMQ (reference sequence). CDR3 in amino acids: CASSLGPPLDVSYEQYF. CDR3 nucleotide sequence: TGTGCCAGCAGCTTAGGCCCACCTTTGGACGTCTCCTACGAGCAGTACTTC.

The chain couples TRBV7-2 to TRBJ2-5, with 9 bases lining up with TRBD1. Germline V gene sequence: CDR1 SGHTA, CDR2 FQGNSA. The V gene end was trimmed by 7 bases and the J gene end by 3 bases; junction bases not matched to a gene: 9. The CDR3 sequence is 15 residues long. The CDR3 sequence: CASNQQGALEETQYF. CDR3 nucleotide sequence: TGTGCCAGCAACCAACAGGGGGCCCTTGAAGAGACCCAGTACTTC.

J is TRBJ2-3 and V is TRBV7-2, with 8 bases that match TRBD2. The CDR3 extends over 14 amino acids. Trimming removed 4 bases from V and 7 bases from J; junction bases left unmatched: 7. Germline lookup yields CDR1 SGHTA and CDR2 FQGNSA. The CDR3, as DNA: TGTGCCAGCAGCTACAGCGGGAGTAGTAATACGCAGTATTTT. It specifies CASSYSGSSNTQYF. Full variable domain (remainder filled in from reference TRBV7-2 and TRBJ2-3): GAGVSQSPSNKVTEKGKDVELRCDPISGHTALYWYRQSLGQGLEFLIYFQGNSAPDKSGLPSDRFSAERTGGSVSTLTIQRTQQEDSAVYLCASSYSGSSNTQYFGPGTRLTVL.

This clone was detected only once. J is TRBJ2-3 and V is TRBV27, with 8 bases lining up with TRBD2. The CDR3 loop spans 15 amino acids. Germline V gene data show CDR1 as MNHEY and CDR2 as SMNVEV (reference sequence). V lost 1 base to trimming and J lost 1 base; unmatched junction nucleotides: 1. CDR3 sequence (DNA): TGTGCCAGCAGTTTATTACTAGCGGGCACAGATACGCAGTATTTT. As protein: CASSLLLAGTDTQYF.

This rearrangement joins TRBV30 to TRBJ2-3; TRBD1 matches 8 bases. From germline, CDR1 is GTSNPN and CDR2 SVGIG (reference sequence). CDR3 length equals 13 residues. Here the CDR3 DNA reads TGTGCGGGCGGACAGGGCCAAACAGATACGCAGTATTTT. Protein: CAGGQGQTDTQYF.

CDR3 amino acids: CASSPILAGGGTDTQYF. CDR3 DNA: TGTGCCAGCAGCCCGATACTAGCGGGAGGCGGCACAGATACGCAGTATTTT. This rearrangement joins TRBV7-2 to TRBJ2-3; 12 nucleotides align to TRBD2. J was trimmed by 1 base and V by 5 bases; bases with no gene match: 7. The CDR3 has 17 amino acids. Germline V gene sequence: CDR1 SGHTA, CDR2 FQGNSA.

The J gene is TRBJ2-1, the V gene TRBV10-1; the match to TRBD2 covers 7 bases. The CDR3 sequence is 15 residues long. Germline-derived CDR1 and CDR2 are WNHNN and SYGVQD (reference sequence). The V gene end was trimmed by 8 bases and the J gene end by 5 bases; junction bases not matched to a gene: 12. In DNA form, the CDR3 reads TGCGCCAGCCGAAGAGCCGGGACTACCGACAATGAGCAGTTCTTC. Translated, it gives CASRRAGTTDNEQFF.

The chain links TRBV2 to TRBJ2-6; unclear D gene. V dropped 8 bases and J dropped 0 bases, with 8 bases sitting between them. CDR3 length: 14 amino acids. Germline-derived CDR1 and CDR2 are SNHLY and FYNNEI. In DNA form, the CDR3 reads TGTGCCAGCGGATCGGACTCTGGGGCCAACGTCCTGACTTTC. The encoded protein is CASGSDSGANVLTF. Combining the CDR3 with reference TRBV2 and TRBJ2-6 gives the whole variable domain EPEVTQTPSHQVTQMGQEVILRCVPISNHLYFYWYRQILGQKVEFLVSFYNNEISEKSEIFDDQFSVERPDGSNFTLKIRSTKLEDSAMYFCASGSDSGANVLTFGAGSRLTVL.

This rearrangement joins TRBV15 to TRBJ2-2, with D possibly TRBD1 on 6 matching bases. Looked up from germline, CDR1 is LNHNV and CDR2 is YYDKDF (reference sequence). The V end was cut by 0 bases, the J end by 15 bases, with 11 bases between. There are 12 residues in the CDR3. The CDR3 region has the DNA TGTGCCACCAGCAGAGATAACAGGGCGGTGTTTTTT. It yields the protein CATSRDNRAVFF.

The rearrangement uses TRBV18 and TRBJ1-6, with unresolved D. Deletions cut 1 base from V and 6 bases from J, with 10 bases between. This CDR3 contains 15 residues. The germline V gene encodes CDR1 KGHSH and CDR2 LQKENI. The CDR3 DNA reads as TGTGCCAGCTCACCACTAGGGCTGGGTAATTCACCCCTCCACTTT. Protein product: CASSPLGLGNSPLHF.

This clone came up once. V and J are TRBV4-3 and TRBJ2-7; possible D gene TRBD2, 6 bases. The CDR3 is made up of 16 amino acids. Per the germline V gene, CDR1 is LGHNA and CDR2 is YSLEER. The germline V and J ends were trimmed by 0 bases and 0 bases, with 12 bases remaining between them. This chain's CDR3 is CASSQEVAGFSYEQYF. The CDR3 DNA follows: TGCGCCAGCAGCCAAGAGGTGGCGGGGTTCTCCTACGAGCAGTACTTC.

The gene calls are TRBV6-5 and TRBJ2-1; no clear D. Germline V gene data show CDR1 as MNHEY and CDR2 as SVGAGI. The CDR3 has 12 residues. V dropped 0 bases and J dropped 7 bases, with 4 bases sitting between them. The CDR3 is CASSYSINEQFF. The CDR3, as DNA: TGTGCCAGCAGTTACTCGATAAATGAGCAGTTCTTC.